This TCR beta chain was identified in a study of identifying expanded T cells in peripheral blood. This CDR3 has 11 amino acids. In germline, CDR1 is MNHEY, CDR2 SVGAGI. Comment on this clone: At one end, the junction sequence differs from germline, possibly due to a read error.

Sequencing was performed with immunoSEQ multiplex PCR; in TCRdb, only in-frame clones are kept and a portion is missing. Of under 120,000 clones listed, roughly 90% are singletons. Healthy donors had no documented immune events, such as infections, while sampled. The sequence was collected from a person aged 18 to 70 in good health. The V and J genes are TRBV6-5 and TRBJ2-3; 7 bases fit TRBD1. Material for sequencing was blood. The CDR3 DNA follows: TGTGCCAGCAGTGGGACAGCTACGCAGTATTTT. It specifies CASSGTATQYF.